This paragraph covers one TCR beta chain sequence. No antigen is known for it. The sample has other DNA sequences that encode this CDR3 too. These data originate in a study of shared clonotypes between healthy human individuals. As for the study in general: CD4 naive and memory got three plates each, CD8 naive two, CD8 memory one.

General study findings and limits: Among a few donors, about 5% of naive CD4 clonotypes were found in common. The study found lower generation probabilities in non-shared clonotypes than in those shared by all four donors.

Original processing notes: Quality scores were absent from the junction-only immunoSEQ sequences, so filtering differed. Assay used: immunoSEQ multiplex PCR; TCRdb lists only in-frame clones, some missing. That table furnishes V, J and clone size, whereas the DNA furnished D and trimming. The sample records over a million clones, roughly 98.5% being singletons. Per germline, CDR1 SGHRS and CDR2 YFSETQ. V lost 4 bases, J lost 4 bases, and 4 bases stayed unmatched. The CDR3 consists of 13 residues. This receptor was obtained from a man under 40 in good health. The chain is built from TRBV5-1 and TRBJ2-7; TRBD2 aligns across 8 bases. Sequenced: naive CD4+ T cells sorted from blood. The subset is: CD45RA+ positively selected. Here the CDR3 DNA reads TGCGCCAGCAGCCCTGCGGGGGGATACGAGCAGTACTTC. Translated: CASSPAGGYEQYF.